This TCR beta chain appears in the sequencing data of a study of T cells in Graves' hyperthyroidism and ophthalmopathy. RNA transcripts provided the source from which TCR beta CDR3 regions were amplified. The primer set for the first-round RT-PCR of the TCR CDR3 was HTBI. TCRdb called the multiplex PCR reads again in MiXCR, with one record for every CDR3 protein. This table holds 750,000 to 900,000 distinct CDR3 sequences, about two fifths found once. Each patient was aged 18 to 65 and had newly diagnosed hyperthyroidism of under 2 months' duration. Orbital computed tomography and thyroid ultrasound, together with serum TRAb and thyroxine and clinical symptoms, were used for diagnoses. V lost 5 bases, J lost 8 bases, and 7 bases stayed unmatched. CDR1 is LNHDA, CDR2 SQIVND, per germline (reference sequence). This CDR3 has 14 residues. This clonotype was seen at least ten times. The antigen remains unidentified.

Study outcomes and limitations: Also found in blood were most expanded thyroid clonotypes above 0.001.

The TCR sequence derives from a man between 18 and 35 years old with Graves' hyperthyroidism. The chain uses TRBV19 and TRBJ1-5, with 9 bases lining up with TRBD1. Sequenced material: blood. The CDR3 DNA sequence: TGTGCCAGTAGTTCCCGGGACAGGGCCGAGCCCCAGCATTTT. It yields the protein CASSSRDRAEPQHF.